The TCR beta chain under discussion was sequenced for a study of blood T cell repertoires in COVID-19. Study-level background: Sites in the United States, Italy and Spain provided acute and convalescent COVID-19 samples.

The J segment lost 4 bases and the V segment lost 6 bases, leaving 6 bases of the junction unmatched. Germline V gene data show CDR1 as LNHDA and CDR2 as SQIVND (reference sequence). The CDR3 runs 14 residues. Original processing notes: For nucleated cells, counts were estimated from reference gene primer amplification. TCRdb's table, derived via immunoSEQ multiplex PCR, lists solely in-frame clones and lacks some. The D gene and trimming were derived from the DNA, and the V and J assignments and clone size from that table. The table lists roughly 330,000 clones, around 83% of them singletons. This clone has a single count. The same CDR3 also results from other DNA sequences found in this sample.

This TCR was recovered from a woman aged 50 to 65 with acute or convalescent COVID-19. This sequence joins TRBV19 and TRBJ1-3, with TRBD1 matching 7 bases. Source material: peripheral blood. CDR3 in amino acids: CASSTGVSGNTIYF. CDR3 coding DNA: TGTGCCAGTAGCACAGGGGTCTCCGGAAACACCATATATTTT.